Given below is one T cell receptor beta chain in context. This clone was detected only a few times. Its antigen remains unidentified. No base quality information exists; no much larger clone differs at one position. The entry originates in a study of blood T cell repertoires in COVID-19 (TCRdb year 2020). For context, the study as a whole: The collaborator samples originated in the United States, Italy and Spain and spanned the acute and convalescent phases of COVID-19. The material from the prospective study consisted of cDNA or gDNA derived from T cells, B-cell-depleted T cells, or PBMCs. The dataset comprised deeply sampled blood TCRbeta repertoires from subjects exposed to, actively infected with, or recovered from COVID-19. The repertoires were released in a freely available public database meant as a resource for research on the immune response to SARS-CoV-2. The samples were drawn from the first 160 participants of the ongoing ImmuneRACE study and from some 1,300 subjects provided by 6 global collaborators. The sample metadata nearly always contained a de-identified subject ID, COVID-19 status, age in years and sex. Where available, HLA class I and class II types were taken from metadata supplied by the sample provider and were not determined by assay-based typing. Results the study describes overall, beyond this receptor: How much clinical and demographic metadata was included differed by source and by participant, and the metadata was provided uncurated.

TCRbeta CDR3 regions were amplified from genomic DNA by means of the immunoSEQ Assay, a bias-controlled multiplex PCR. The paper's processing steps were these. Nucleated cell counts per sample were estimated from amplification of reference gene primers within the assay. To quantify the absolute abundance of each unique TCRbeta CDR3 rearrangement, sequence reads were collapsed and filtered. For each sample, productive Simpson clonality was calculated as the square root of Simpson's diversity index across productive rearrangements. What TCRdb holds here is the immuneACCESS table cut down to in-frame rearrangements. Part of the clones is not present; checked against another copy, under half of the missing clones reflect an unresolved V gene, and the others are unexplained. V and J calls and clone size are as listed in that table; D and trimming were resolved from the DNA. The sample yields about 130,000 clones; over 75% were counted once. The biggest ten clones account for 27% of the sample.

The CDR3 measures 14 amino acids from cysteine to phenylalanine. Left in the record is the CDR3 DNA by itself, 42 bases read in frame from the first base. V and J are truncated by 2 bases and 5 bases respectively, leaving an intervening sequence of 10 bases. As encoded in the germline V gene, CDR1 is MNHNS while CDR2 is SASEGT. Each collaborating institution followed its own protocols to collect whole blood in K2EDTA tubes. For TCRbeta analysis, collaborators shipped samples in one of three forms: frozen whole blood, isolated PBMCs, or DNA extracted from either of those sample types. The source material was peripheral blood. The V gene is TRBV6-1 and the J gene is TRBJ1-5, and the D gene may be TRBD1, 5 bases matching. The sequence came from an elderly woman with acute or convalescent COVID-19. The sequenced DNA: TGTGCCAGCAGTGAACGACAGACTTATCAGCCCCAGCATTTT. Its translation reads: CASSERQTYQPQHF.